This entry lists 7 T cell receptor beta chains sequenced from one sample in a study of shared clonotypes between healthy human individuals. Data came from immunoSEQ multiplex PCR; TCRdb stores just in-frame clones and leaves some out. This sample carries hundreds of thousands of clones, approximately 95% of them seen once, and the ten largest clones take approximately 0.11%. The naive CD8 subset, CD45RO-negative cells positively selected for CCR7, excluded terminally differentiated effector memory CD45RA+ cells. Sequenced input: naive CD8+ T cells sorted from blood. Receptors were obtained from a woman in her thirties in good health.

In DNA, the CDR3 is TGTGCCAGCAGCAGAGACAGATTCCAAGAGACCCAGTACTTC. Protein: CASSRDRFQETQYF. V gene TRBV28 combines with J gene TRBJ2-5; TRBD1 might be the D (5 bases). The CDR3 spans 14 residues. CDR1 is MDHEN, CDR2 SYDVKM, per germline. V was cut by 6 bases and J by 1 base, with 12 bases left in between.

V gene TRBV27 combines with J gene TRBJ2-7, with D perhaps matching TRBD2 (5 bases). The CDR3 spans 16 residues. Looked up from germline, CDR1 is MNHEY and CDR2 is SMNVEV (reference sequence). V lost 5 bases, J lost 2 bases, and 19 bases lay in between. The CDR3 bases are TGTGCCAGCAGTGAGGACTTTTATGGTCCCACCTACGAGCAGTACTTC. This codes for CASSEDFYGPTYEQYF.

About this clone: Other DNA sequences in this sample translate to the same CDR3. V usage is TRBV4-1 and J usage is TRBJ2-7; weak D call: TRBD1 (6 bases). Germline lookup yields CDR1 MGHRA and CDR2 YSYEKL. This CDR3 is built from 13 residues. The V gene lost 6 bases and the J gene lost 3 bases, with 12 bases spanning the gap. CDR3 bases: TGCGCCAGCAGTCAGGGGAAAAACTACGAGCAGTACTTC. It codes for CASSQGKNYEQYF.

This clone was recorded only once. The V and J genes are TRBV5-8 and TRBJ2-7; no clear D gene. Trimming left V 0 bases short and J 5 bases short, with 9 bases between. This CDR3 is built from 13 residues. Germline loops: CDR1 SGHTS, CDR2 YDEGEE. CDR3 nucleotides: TGTGCCAGCAGCTTGGGTGGCTTTAACGAGCAGTACTTC. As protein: CASSLGGFNEQYF.

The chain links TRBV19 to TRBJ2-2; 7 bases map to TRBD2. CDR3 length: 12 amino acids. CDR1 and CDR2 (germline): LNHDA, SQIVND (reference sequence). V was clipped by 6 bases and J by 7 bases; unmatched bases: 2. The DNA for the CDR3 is TGTGCCAGTAGGGGCGGGAGCGGGGAGCTGTTTTTT. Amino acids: CASRGGSGELFF.

The CDR3 DNA is TGTGCCAGCAGCTCGGGGCTGTCTCAAGGGGGCTGGGCCCAAGAGACCCAGTACTTC. It is translated as CASSSGLSQGGWAQETQYF. The gene calls are TRBV28 and TRBJ2-5, with TRBD1 matching 7 bases. The germline V gene has CDR1 MDHEN and CDR2 SYDVKM. J lost 1 base, V lost 6 bases, and 20 bases had no gene match. The CDR3 has 19 amino acids. Looking up the rest from reference TRBV28 and TRBJ2-5 gives the full variable domain: DVKVTQSSRYLVKRTGEKVFLECVQDMDHENMFWYRQDPGLGLRLIYFSYDVKMKEKGDIPEGYSVSREKKERFSLILESASTNQTSMYLCASSSGLSQGGWAQETQYFGPGTRLLVL.

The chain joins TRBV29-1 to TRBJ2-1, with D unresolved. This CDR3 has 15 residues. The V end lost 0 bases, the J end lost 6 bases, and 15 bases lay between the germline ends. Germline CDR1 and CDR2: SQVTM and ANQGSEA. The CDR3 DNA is TGCAGCGTTGAAGATGGTCGCGCTGCCGTCAATGAGCAGTTCTTC. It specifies CSVEDGRAAVNEQFF.